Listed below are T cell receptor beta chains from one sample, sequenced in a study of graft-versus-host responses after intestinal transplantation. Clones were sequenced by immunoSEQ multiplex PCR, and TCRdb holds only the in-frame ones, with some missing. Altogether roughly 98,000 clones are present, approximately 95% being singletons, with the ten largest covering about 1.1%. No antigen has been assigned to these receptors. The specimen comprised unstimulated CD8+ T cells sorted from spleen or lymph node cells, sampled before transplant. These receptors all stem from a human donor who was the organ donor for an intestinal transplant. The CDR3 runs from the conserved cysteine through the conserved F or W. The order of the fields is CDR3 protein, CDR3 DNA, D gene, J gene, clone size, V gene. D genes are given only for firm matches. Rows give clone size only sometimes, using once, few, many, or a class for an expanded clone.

CASSLKDYLNEQYF,TGTGCCAGCAGCTTGAAAGACTACCTTAACGAGCAGTACTTC,NA,TRBJ2-7,NA,TRBV7-9
CATSAGPLAGGIRIGELFF,TGTGCCACCAGTGCCGGCCCCCTAGCGGGGGGGATCAGAATCGGGGAGCTGTTTTTT,TRBD2,TRBJ2-2,NA,TRBV15
CASSLQGEDYEQYF,TGTGCCAGCAGCTTACAGGGGGAGGACTACGAGCAGTACTTC,NA,TRBJ2-7,NA,TRBV7-6
CASTARGVPKHNEQFF,TGTGCCAGCACCGCTCGGGGGGTCCCGAAGCACAATGAGCAGTTCTTC,TRBD2,TRBJ2-1,NA,TRBV6-6
CASSWGLGDQPQHF,TGTGCCAGCAGTTGGGGACTGGGGGATCAGCCCCAGCATTTT,NA,TRBJ1-5,NA,TRBV5-6
CASSIRGAGANVLTF,TGTGCCAGCAGCATCCGGGGGGCTGGGGCCAACGTCCTGACTTTC,TRBD2,TRBJ2-6,NA,TRBV7-9
CASSLAPGGIYEQYF,TGTGCCAGCAGCTTAGCCCCAGGGGGCATCTACGAGCAGTACTTC,TRBD1,TRBJ2-7,NA,TRBV7-9
CASSAGVPLSGELFF,TGTGCCAGTAGTGCGGGGGTCCCCCTATCCGGGGAGCTGTTTTTT,TRBD2,TRBJ2-2,NA,TRBV19
CASSPPDRILAGNTIYF,TGCGCCAGCAGCCCCCCTGACAGGATATTGGCTGGAAACACCATATATTTT,NA,TRBJ1-3,NA,TRBV4-1
CASSIGGVLGEKLFF,TGTGCCAGCAGCATAGGGGGGGTATTAGGTGAAAAACTGTTTTTT,NA,TRBJ1-4,NA,TRBV11-2
CASSPGQGGPSNEQFF,TGCGCCAGCAGCCCTGGTCAGGGAGGGCCGAGCAATGAGCAGTTCTTC,TRBD2,TRBJ2-1,NA,TRBV5-1
CASRMGGYVNTEAFF,TGTGCCAGTAGAATGGGAGGGTACGTGAACACTGAAGCTTTCTTT,NA,TRBJ1-1,NA,TRBV19
CASSSGGSSYNEQFF,TGTGCCAGCAGCTCCGGGGGAAGCTCCTACAATGAGCAGTTCTTC,NA,TRBJ2-1,NA,TRBV7-9
CAGSSRGVYEQYF,TGTGCCGGGTCGTCGCGGGGGGTCTACGAGCAGTACTTC,TRBD2,TRBJ2-7,NA,TRBV2
CASSEPLAEQETQYF,TGCGCCAGCAGCGAACCACTAGCGGAGCAAGAGACCCAGTACTTC,TRBD2,TRBJ2-5,NA,TRBV10-1
CASSSRAGDNEQFF,TGTGCCAGCAGTTCGAGAGCGGGAGACAATGAGCAGTTCTTC,TRBD2,TRBJ2-1,NA,TRBV7-8
CASNLRFNSPLHF,TGTGCCAGCAATCTCAGGTTTAATTCACCCCTCCACTTT,NA,TRBJ1-6,few,TRBV25-1
CASSSTADRPGAGELFF,TGTGCCAGCAGCTCAACAGCGGACAGGCCGGGCGCCGGGGAGCTGTTTTTT,TRBD1,TRBJ2-2,NA,TRBV13